Listed here are 9 T cell receptor beta chains from one sample, sequenced in a study of shared clonotypes between healthy human individuals. The repertoire was sequenced with immunoSEQ multiplex PCR; TCRdb's copy has only in-frame clones and lacks some. The data show fewer than 850,000 clones, about two thirds seen once. Sequencing was done on a sample of memory CD4+ T cells sorted from blood. Subset denoted: CD45RA-negative fraction. The receptors originated from a woman under 40 in good health.

The chain carries TRBV5-1 and TRBJ2-7; D gene unclear. Trimming cost V 5 bases and J 3 bases, with 12 bases left between them. The germline V gene has CDR1 SGHRS and CDR2 YFSETQ. The CDR3 is made up of 13 amino acids. The CDR3 spells CASSVHGYYEQYF. Written as DNA, the CDR3 is TGCGCCAGCAGTGTACACGGCTACTACGAGCAGTACTTC.

The rearrangement uses TRBV7-9 and TRBJ1-4, with a possible D match to TRBD1 (5 bases). Germline CDR1 SEHNR, CDR2 FQNEAQ (reference sequence). The germline V and J ends were trimmed by 1 base and 7 bases, with 10 bases remaining between them. There are 14 residues in the CDR3. In DNA form, the CDR3 reads TGTGCCAGCAGCTTAGTCCAGGGTAGTGAAAAACTGTTTTTT. It is translated as CASSLVQGSEKLFF.

V and J are TRBV10-1 and TRBJ2-1; 9 bases agree with TRBD1. The CDR3 is 14 residues long. V shed 6 bases, J shed 4 bases, and the junction held 4 bases outside the gene matches. Germline values: CDR1 WNHNN, CDR2 SYGVQD (reference sequence). The CDR3 DNA reads as TGCGCCAGCAGCGCGGGGACAGGGTACAATGAGCAGTTCTTC. This encodes CASSAGTGYNEQFF.

In this sample, this clone turned up once. The gene calls are TRBV2 and TRBJ2-3, with 10 bases that match TRBD2. Trimming at V came to 4 bases and at J to 3 bases, leaving 7 bases not matched to a gene. The CDR3 spans 16 residues. CDR1 SNHLY and CDR2 FYNNEI come from the germline V gene. CDR3: CASSASPSGRTDTQYF. DNA of the CDR3: TGTGCCAGCAGTGCCTCACCTAGCGGGAGAACAGATACGCAGTATTTT.

The rearrangement uses TRBV7-9 and TRBJ1-2; maybe TRBD1 (6 bases). Germline CDR1 reads SEHNR; CDR2 reads FQNEAQ (reference sequence). V lost 4 bases and J lost 8, with 17 bases in between. The CDR3 has 14 residues. CDR3 in amino acids: CASSSVDRLRGYTF. Here the CDR3 DNA reads TGTGCCAGCAGCTCGGTCGACAGGCTGAGGGGCTACACCTTC.

V is TRBV5-4 and J is TRBJ2-5; the D call may be TRBD1 or TRBD2 (5 bases each). Trimming shortened V by 5 bases and J by 5 bases, and 10 bases separated the two germline ends. Germline values: CDR1 SGHNT, CDR2 YYREEE (reference sequence). The CDR3 contains 12 residues. The CDR3 nucleotides are TGTGCCAGCAGTGGGGGAAGTGAGACCCAGTACTTC. It specifies CASSGGSETQYF.

The J gene is TRBJ2-1, the V gene TRBV6-1; tentative D call: TRBD2 (6 bases). CDR1 is MNHNS, CDR2 SASEGT, per germline. The V and J ends lost 4 bases and 0 bases respectively, with 19 bases between them. The CDR3 runs 18 residues. In DNA form, the CDR3 reads TGTGCCAGCAGTGCGTCCGGACTATACAGGAGCTCCTACAATGAGCAGTTCTTC. This translates into CASSASGLYRSSYNEQFF.

This clone was observed a handful of times. The rearrangement links TRBV18 to TRBJ2-7; D may be TRBD1 (6 bases). The CDR3 is made up of 13 amino acids. Per the germline V gene, CDR1 is KGHSH and CDR2 is LQKENI. With 1 base removed from V and 4 bases from J, the gap between germline ends came to 8 bases. The CDR3 coding sequence is TGTGCCAGCTCACCACGGGACAATTACGAGCAGTACTTC. It translates to CASSPRDNYEQYF.

V is TRBV7-8 and J is TRBJ1-4; TRBD1 matches 9 bases. Losses at the gene ends were 5 bases for V and 6 bases for J; bases not matched to a gene: 4. Germline loops: CDR1 SGHVS, CDR2 FQNEAQ. The CDR3 is 14 residues long. The CDR3 sequence is CASSLRDRDEKLFF. CDR3 DNA sequence: TGTGCCAGCAGCCTACGGGACAGGGATGAAAAACTGTTTTTT.